One and the same sample provided the 30 T cell receptor beta chains below, sequenced in a study of shared clonotypes between healthy human individuals. Data came from immunoSEQ multiplex PCR; TCRdb stores just in-frame clones and leaves some out. The sample lists around 99,000 clones; over 60% were seen once. Material for sequencing was memory CD8+ T cells sorted from blood. Subset specified: CD45RO+ cells pooled with CCR7-negative TemRA cells. Receptor source: a man aged 25-45 years in good health.

CDR3 loop: CASSQGLSGANVLTF. DNA for the CDR3: TGCGCCAGCAGCCAGGGCCTCTCTGGGGCCAACGTCCTGACTTTC. The rearrangement joins TRBV4-3 to TRBJ2-6, with D unclear. Germline V CDR1 and CDR2: LGHNA, YSLEER. The CDR3 has 15 amino acids. Trimming took off 3 bases at V and 0 bases at J, with 6 bases between the two ends.

The genes are TRBV28 and TRBJ1-5, with D hard to call. Germline V gene sequence: CDR1 MDHEN, CDR2 SYDVKM. The CDR3 is 14 residues long. V lost 3 bases and J 6 bases, leaving 12 bases between the germline ends. The CDR3, as DNA: TGTGCCAGCAGTTTTTTTGATCCCCCTCAGCCCCAGCATTTT. It is translated as CASSFFDPPQPQHF.

This sequence joins TRBV19 and TRBJ2-7; D is perhaps TRBD2 (5 bases). Trimming pared 2 bases from V and 6 bases from J, leaving 8 bases between. Germline CDR1 reads LNHDA; CDR2 reads SQIVND (reference sequence). The CDR3 is made up of 12 amino acids. CDR3 region: CASSISGVEQYF. Written as DNA, the CDR3 is TGTGCCAGTAGTATATCCGGGGTCGAGCAGTACTTC. The complete variable domain, with remaining parts taken from reference TRBV19 and TRBJ2-7, reads DGGITQSPKYLFRKEGQNVTLSCEQNLNHDAMYWYRQDPGQGLRLIYYSQIVNDFQKGDIAEGYSVSREKKESFPLTVTSAQKNPTAFYLCASSISGVEQYFGPGTRLTVT.

This clone was counted only a few times. The chain's CDR3 is CASSFFLSNQPQHF. CDR3 sequence (DNA): TGTGCCAGCAGCTTTTTCCTCAGCAATCAGCCCCAGCATTTT. The genes are TRBV5-6 and TRBJ1-5; D is unresolved. The CDR3 has 14 residues. V was clipped by 2 bases and J by 1 base, with 7 bases between them. Germline V gene data show CDR1 as SGHDT and CDR2 as YYEEEE.

This sequence joins TRBV28 and TRBJ2-3; 10 nucleotides align to TRBD2. Germline loops: CDR1 MDHEN, CDR2 SYDVKM. J lost 3 bases, V lost 4 bases, and 10 bases had no gene match. The CDR3 loop spans 17 amino acids. DNA of the CDR3: TGTGCCAGCAGTTCCCCTAGCGGGAGCACGGCGACAGATACGCAGTATTTT. Translating gives CASSSPSGSTATDTQYF.

The chain has TRBV18 and TRBJ2-1; 7 bases line up with TRBD2. J gave up 10 bases and V 7 bases, and 10 bases lay outside the gene matches. Germline V CDR1 and CDR2: KGHSH, LQKENI. The CDR3 is made up of 13 amino acids. CDR3 loop: CASLRTSYEEQFF. Written as DNA, the CDR3 is TGTGCCAGCTTAAGGACTAGTTATGAGGAGCAGTTCTTC. Together with reference TRBV18 and TRBJ2-1, the CDR3 gives the full variable domain: NAGVMQNPRHLVRRRGQEARLRCSPMKGHSHVYWYRQLPEEGLKFMVYLQKENIIDESGMPKERFSAEFPKEGPSILRIQQVVRGDSAAYFCASLRTSYEEQFFGPGTRLTVL.

The chain joins TRBV18 to TRBJ2-1; no clear D gene. Trimming pared 6 bases from V and 8 bases from J, leaving 8 bases between. Germline V gene sequence: CDR1 KGHSH, CDR2 LQKENI. The CDR3 contains 11 residues. The CDR3 bases are TGTGCCAGCTCGCCATTCGATGAGCAGTTCTTC. Encoded protein: CASSPFDEQFF.

This chain joins TRBV7-9 and TRBJ1-4; D gene ambiguous. V dropped 1 base and J dropped 13 bases, with 7 bases sitting between them. The CDR3 extends over 11 amino acids. The V gene's germline CDR1 is SEHNR and CDR2 FQNEAQ (reference sequence). For the CDR3, the DNA is TGTGCCAGCAGCTTAGGAGCAGGACTGTTTTTT. Its protein product is CASSLGAGLFF. The variable domain in full, with the rest retrieved from reference TRBV7-9 and TRBJ1-4, is DTGVSQNPRHKITKRGQNVTFRCDPISEHNRLYWYRQTLGQGPEFLTYFQNEAQLEKSRLLSDRFSAERPKGSFSTLEIQRTEQGDSAMYLCASSLGAGLFFGSGTQLSVL.

The sample holds a few counts of this clone. The chain is built from TRBV7-2 and TRBJ2-7; D is uncertain. This CDR3 spans 12 amino acids. V was clipped by 6 bases and J by 6 bases, with 12 bases between them. Germline CDR1 SGHTA, CDR2 FQGNSA. The CDR3 DNA sequence: TGTGCCAGCAGTTCCGACTTGACCGAGCAGTACTTC. Translated: CASSSDLTEQYF.

The chain couples TRBV6-1 to TRBJ2-7, with a possible D match to TRBD2 (5 bases). The V end lost 10 bases, the J end lost 2 bases, and 15 bases lay between the germline ends. Germline CDR1 reads MNHNS; CDR2 reads SASEGT. This CDR3 has 13 residues. Here the CDR3 reads CATEVGLTYEQYF. The CDR3 region has the DNA TGTGCCACGGAGGTAGGCCTCACCTACGAGCAGTACTTC.

This clone came up many times. This chain links TRBV7-9 with TRBJ2-5; a possible D gene is TRBD2 (6 bases). Trimming removed 4 bases from V and 3 bases from J, with 18 bases in between. Germline CDR1 and CDR2: SEHNR and FQNEAQ (reference sequence). CDR3 length: 16 amino acids. CDR3 nucleotide sequence: TGTGCCAGCAGCTCCAATCTTAAGGAGGGAAAAGAGACCCAGTACTTC. Its protein product is CASSSNLKEGKETQYF.

The CDR3 DNA reads as TGTGCCAGCAGTCTAACCATCTACGAGCAGTACTTC. Translation gives CASSLTIYEQYF. The V gene is TRBV28, the J gene TRBJ2-7; no clear D. The CDR3 length is 12 residues. V was shortened by 5 bases and J by 3 bases, with 8 bases between the two germline ends. Germline loops: CDR1 MDHEN, CDR2 SYDVKM. Complete variable domain (other parts from reference TRBV28 and TRBJ2-7): DVKVTQSSRYLVKRTGEKVFLECVQDMDHENMFWYRQDPGLGLRLIYFSYDVKMKEKGDIPEGYSVSREKKERFSLILESASTNQTSMYLCASSLTIYEQYFGPGTRLTVT.

J is TRBJ1-5 and V is TRBV6-5; D unresolved. The CDR3 runs to 15 residues. CDR1 and CDR2 from the germline V gene are MNHEY and SVGAGI. Deletions cut 5 bases from V and 0 bases from J, with 11 bases between. The CDR3 nucleotides are TGTGCCAGCAGTCCTCAGAGAACTAGCAATCAGCCCCAGCATTTT. Its protein is CASSPQRTSNQPQHF.

V and J are TRBV7-8 and TRBJ2-5, with 9 bases matching TRBD2. This CDR3 has 16 amino acids. Looked up from germline, CDR1 is SGHVS and CDR2 is FQNEAQ. J gave up 5 bases and V 0 bases, and 7 bases lay outside the gene matches. The CDR3 is CASSLAVAGVSETQYF. The CDR3 coding sequence is TGTGCCAGCAGCTTAGCGGTAGCGGGAGTATCGGAGACCCAGTACTTC.

The genes are TRBV7-9 and TRBJ2-7; D is uncertain. Trimming pared 2 bases from V and 1 base from J, leaving 9 bases between. The CDR3 runs to 14 residues. Germline V gene lookup returns CDR1 SEHNR and CDR2 FQNEAQ (reference sequence). The CDR3 loop reads CASSLLAESYEQYF. In DNA, the CDR3 is TGTGCCAGCAGCTTACTTGCGGAGTCCTACGAGCAGTACTTC. Based on the CDR3 plus reference TRBV7-9 and TRBJ2-7, the full variable domain is DTGVSQNPRHKITKRGQNVTFRCDPISEHNRLYWYRQTLGQGPEFLTYFQNEAQLEKSRLLSDRFSAERPKGSFSTLEIQRTEQGDSAMYLCASSLLAESYEQYFGPGTRLTVT.

A few counts support this clone. The chain combines TRBV6-5 with TRBJ1-5; D is unclear. CDR3 length: 15 residues. CDR1 MNHEY and CDR2 SVGAGI come from the germline V gene. V was clipped by 6 bases and J by 0 bases, with 12 bases between them. Here the CDR3 DNA reads TGTGCCAGCAGACAAAGGGTCTATAGCAATCAGCCCCAGCATTTT. Translated: CASRQRVYSNQPQHF.

This clone was seen a single time. This chain uses TRBV4-1 with TRBJ1-1; no firm D call. The V end lost 0 bases, the J end lost 8 bases, and 10 bases lay between the germline ends. Germline V gene lookup returns CDR1 MGHRA and CDR2 YSYEKL. The CDR3 has 13 residues. The CDR3 region is CASSQDPTGEAFF. Written as DNA, the CDR3 is TGCGCCAGCAGCCAAGATCCGACCGGAGAAGCTTTCTTT.

CDR3 DNA: TGTGCCAGCAGTGGCGGCCGGAGCTGGTCCTACAATGAGCAGTTCTTC. Its protein product is CASSGGRSWSYNEQFF. This rearrangement joins TRBV6-1 to TRBJ2-1, with D unresolved. Germline V lookup: CDR1 MNHNS, CDR2 SASEGT. CDR3 size: 16 residues. The V end lost 4 bases, the J end lost 1 base, and 14 bases lay between the germline ends.

V and J are TRBV11-2 and TRBJ2-2, with no clear D. The germline gives CDR1 SGHAT, CDR2 FQNNGV. This CDR3 spans 11 amino acids. Trimming took off 2 bases at V and 6 bases at J, with 1 base between the two ends. CDR3 amino acids: CASSLSGELFF. CDR3 DNA sequence: TGTGCCAGCAGCTTATCCGGGGAGCTGTTTTTT.

In this sample, this clone turned up a few times. This sequence joins TRBV5-4 and TRBJ2-1; 8 bases map to TRBD2. V gave up 1 base and J gave up 5 bases; unmatched junction bases: 5. The germline gives CDR1 SGHNT, CDR2 YYREEE (reference sequence). This CDR3 has 15 residues. The CDR3 sequence is CASSLSGGFNNEQFF. In DNA form, the CDR3 reads TGTGCCAGCAGCTTGTCGGGAGGGTTTAACAATGAGCAGTTCTTC. The full variable domain, rest sourced from reference TRBV5-4 and TRBJ2-1, is ETGVTQSPTHLIKTRGQQVTLRCSSQSGHNTVSWYQQALGQGPQFIFQYYREEENGRGNFPPRFSGLQFPNYSSELNVNALELDDSALYLCASSLSGGFNNEQFFGPGTRLTVL.

The chain couples TRBV30 to TRBJ2-2; no reliable D call. Germline CDR1 and CDR2: GTSNPN and SVGIG (reference sequence). This CDR3 spans 15 amino acids. Trimming took 4 bases from V and 2 from J, leaving 14 bases between them. The CDR3 region is CAWMIGGSNTGELFF. The CDR3 nucleotides read TGTGCCTGGATGATTGGCGGAAGTAACACCGGGGAGCTGTTTTTT. Drawing the rest from reference TRBV30 and TRBJ2-2, the complete variable domain is SQTIHQWPATLVQPVGSPLSLECTVEGTSNPNLYWYRQAAGRGLQLLFYSVGIGQISSEVPQNLSASRPQDRQFILSSKKLLLSDSGFYLCAWMIGGSNTGELFFGEGSRLTVL.

The chain is built from TRBV5-1 and TRBJ2-3; D is perhaps TRBD2 (6 bases). V was cut by 4 bases and J by 5 bases, with 14 bases left in between. Germline V gives CDR1 SGHRS, CDR2 YFSETQ. The CDR3 totals 14 residues. CDR3 in amino acids: CASSRGLWEDTQYF. The CDR3 DNA sequence: TGCGCCAGCAGCAGGGGACTGTGGGAAGATACGCAGTATTTT. The variable domain in full, completed from reference TRBV5-1 and TRBJ2-3, reads KAGVTQTPRYLIKTRGQQVTLSCSPISGHRSVSWYQQTPGQGLQFLFEYFSETQRNKGNFPGRFSGRQFSNSRSEMNVSTLELGDSALYLCASSRGLWEDTQYFGPGTRLTVL.

J is TRBJ1-1 and V is TRBV13, with unresolved D. Looked up from germline, CDR1 is PRHDT and CDR2 is FYEKMQ (reference sequence). This CDR3 is built from 13 residues. V gave up 3 bases and J gave up 5 bases, with 10 bases separating them. CDR3 DNA: TGTGCCAGCAGCTTTTTTTTTGGTACTGAAGCTTTCTTT. Protein sequence: CASSFFFGTEAFF.

The chain employs TRBV25-1 and TRBJ1-1; a weak D match, TRBD1 (5 bases). The length of the CDR3 is 13 residues. Germline CDR1 is MGHDK and CDR2 is SYGVNS. Between the trimmed V and J ends, which lost 8 bases and 1 base, there was a span of 11 bases. The CDR3 loop reads CASGFGANTEAFF. CDR3 in DNA: TGTGCCAGCGGTTTCGGGGCGAACACTGAAGCTTTCTTT.

This chain connects TRBV4-1 to TRBJ1-4; D call uncertain. The ends were cut back, 0 bases at V and 5 bases at J, with 13 bases in the middle. This CDR3 has 16 residues. Germline CDR1 reads MGHRA; CDR2 reads YSYEKL. The CDR3 coding sequence is TGCGCCAGCAGCCAAGACCCCCAGGCGATGAATGAAAAACTGTTTTTT. Amino acid sequence: CASSQDPQAMNEKLFF.

This clone was picked up many times. The chain recombines TRBV28 with TRBJ2-7; D is unclear. The CDR3 length is 12 residues. Between the trimmed V and J ends, which lost 4 bases and 4 bases, there was a span of 8 bases. The germline CDR1 and CDR2 sequences are MDHEN and SYDVKM. CDR3 DNA: TGTGCCAGCAGTTGGGCGACATACGAGCAGTACTTC. It codes for CASSWATYEQYF.

The V and J genes are TRBV10-3 and TRBJ2-1; 9 bases fit TRBD1. Looked up from germline, CDR1 is ENHRY and CDR2 is SYGVKD. The CDR3 sequence is 14 residues long. With V trimmed by 2 bases and J by 4 bases, 0 bases remained unmatched. The CDR3 loop reads CAISEGQGYNEQFF. The CDR3 coding sequence is TGTGCCATCAGTGAGGGACAGGGGTACAATGAGCAGTTCTTC.

The rearrangement uses TRBV6-1 and TRBJ1-5, with no clear D. Trimming removed 5 bases at V and 7 bases at J, with 9 bases between. The CDR3 is 12 amino acids. Germline V lookup: CDR1 MNHNS, CDR2 SASEGT. The CDR3 spells CASSYTAQPQHF. The DNA for the CDR3 is TGTGCCAGCAGTTATACTGCCCAGCCCCAGCATTTT.

This clone was seen only a few times. The DNA for the CDR3 is TGTGCCAGCAGTGAATCGCCCAGAACAACCTCCTACGAGCAGTACTTC. Its translation is CASSESPRTTSYEQYF. This chain uses TRBV25-1 with TRBJ2-7; the D is unclear. V shed 1 base and J shed 0 bases, with 13 bases lying between them. Per the germline V gene, CDR1 is MGHDK and CDR2 is SYGVNS. The CDR3 consists of 16 residues.

The table lists this clone with many counts. The genes are TRBV6-4 and TRBJ2-3; 11 bases align to TRBD2. The germline V gene has CDR1 MRHNA and CDR2 SNTAGT. The V gene end was trimmed by 4 bases and the J gene end by 2 bases; junction bases not matched to a gene: 2. The CDR3 loop spans 15 amino acids. The CDR3 here is CASSVAGGPTDTQYF. Written as DNA, the CDR3 is TGTGCCAGCAGTGTAGCGGGAGGGCCCACAGATACGCAGTATTTT.